A single sample gave rise to the 2 T cell receptor beta chains below, sequenced in a study of pediatric ulcerative colitis. Clones were sequenced by immunoSEQ multiplex PCR, and TCRdb holds only the in-frame ones, with some missing. The profile shows some 60,000 clones, 70% to 85% of them singletons. The material sequenced was blood. Receptors were obtained from a boy between 5 and 17 years old with moderate ulcerative colitis.

V and J are TRBV19 and TRBJ1-5, with D unclear. The CDR3 consists of 14 residues. The V end lost 7 bases, the J end lost 4 bases, and 14 bases lay between the germline ends. CDR1 and CDR2 from the germline V gene are LNHDA and SQIVND (reference sequence). CDR3 amino acids: CASKVSNRNQPQHF. The CDR3 DNA sequence: TGTGCCAGTAAAGTCTCCAACCGGAATCAGCCCCAGCATTTT.

The chain has TRBV7-9 and TRBJ2-5, with 9 bases lining up with TRBD2. The length of the CDR3 is 13 residues. Germline V gene lookup returns CDR1 SEHNR and CDR2 FQNEAQ (reference sequence). After removal of 5 bases from V and 14 bases from J, the junction contained 12 bases not matched to a gene. In nucleotides, the CDR3 is TGTGCCAGCAGCCGATATGAGAGCGGGGGGATATACTTC. Translation: CASSRYESGGIYF.